This passage covers 10 T cell receptor beta chains from one sample sequenced in a study of T cell repertoires in cytomegalovirus infection. MiXCR, run by TCRdb on the reads, gives a single entry per CDR3 protein. The sample holds 270,000 or so distinct CDR3 sequences, approximately 17% seen once. The sample taken for sequencing was CD8+ T cells from PBMCs. The receptors originated from a human donor in good health (CMV status not recorded). Some clones in this sample may be carry-over from other donors' samples.

In this sample, this clonotype turned up many times. V and J are TRBV7-8 and TRBJ2-7; 12 positions agree with TRBD2. V lost 5 bases, J lost 0 bases, and 5 bases stayed unmatched. This CDR3 spans 16 amino acids. Germline values: CDR1 SGHVS, CDR2 FQNEAQ. CDR3 loop: CASSRGLAGSSYEQYF. DNA of the CDR3: TGTGCCAGCAGCCGCGGACTAGCGGGGAGCTCCTACGAGCAGTACTTC. Together with reference TRBV7-8 and TRBJ2-7, the CDR3 gives the full variable domain: GAGVSQSPRYKVAKRGQDVALRCDPISGHVSLFWYQQALGQGPEFLTYFQNEAQLDKSGLPSDRFFAERPEGSVSTLKIQRTQQEDSAVYLCASSRGLAGSSYEQYFGPGTRLTVT.

This clonotype turned up a few times. The chain employs TRBV5-1 and TRBJ2-1, with a possible D match to TRBD2 (6 bases). The V end lost 7 bases, the J end lost 6 bases, and 14 bases lay between the germline ends. The germline gives CDR1 SGHRS, CDR2 YFSETQ. The CDR3 totals 13 residues. The CDR3 nucleotides are TGCGCCAGCCAACTAGCCGGACTCAATGAGCAGTTCTTC. The encoded protein is CASQLAGLNEQFF.

The table lists this clonotype with many counts. The chain is built from TRBV7-9 and TRBJ2-2; no clear D. Trimming removed 5 bases at V and 6 bases at J, with 10 bases between. The CDR3 totals 13 residues. The germline V gene has CDR1 SEHNR and CDR2 FQNEAQ (reference sequence). CDR3 coding DNA: TGTGCCAGCAGCAGCGATAGCCCCGGGGAGCTGTTTTTT. Translation: CASSSDSPGELFF.

This clonotype was recorded many times. The gene calls are TRBV5-1 and TRBJ1-5, with D unresolved. The CDR3 is 14 residues long. The V gene's germline CDR1 is SGHRS and CDR2 YFSETQ. Trimming shortened V by 4 bases and J by 4 bases, and 12 bases separated the two germline ends. CDR3 bases: TGCGCCAGCAGCAAAAGGACCCAAAATCAGCCCCAGCATTTT. It encodes CASSKRTQNQPQHF.

This clonotype was counted a few times. The chain employs TRBV19 and TRBJ2-5, with 9 bases that match TRBD1. There are 14 residues in the CDR3. CDR1 LNHDA and CDR2 SQIVND come from the germline V gene (reference sequence). V lost 6 bases, J lost 5 bases, and 7 bases stayed unmatched. The CDR3 DNA is TGTGCCAGTAGAGCCGACAGGGGGTTCGAGACCCAGTACTTC. This encodes CASRADRGFETQYF. The entire variable domain, with the rest obtained from reference TRBV19 and TRBJ2-5, is as follows: DGGITQSPKYLFRKEGQNVTLSCEQNLNHDAMYWYRQDPGQGLRLIYYSQIVNDFQKGDIAEGYSVSREKKESFPLTVTSAQKNPTAFYLCASRADRGFETQYFGPGTRLLVL.

This clonotype was seen ten or more times. The chain carries TRBV11-2 and TRBJ1-1; no reliable D call. V gave up 1 base and J gave up 7 bases, with 10 bases separating them. This CDR3 region has 13 residues. Germline V gives CDR1 SGHAT, CDR2 FQNNGV. CDR3 in amino acids: CASSLGTASEAFF. For the CDR3, the DNA is TGTGCCAGCAGCTTAGGGACGGCAAGTGAAGCTTTCTTT.

V gene TRBV28 combines with J gene TRBJ2-3; 9 nucleotides line up with TRBD1. The CDR3 loop spans 15 amino acids. The V segment lost 6 bases and the J segment 4 bases; nucleotides outside the gene matches: 8. Germline CDR1 and CDR2: MDHEN and SYDVKM. This CDR3 is CASSLGTGIPDTQYF. The DNA for the CDR3 is TGTGCCAGCAGCCTAGGGACAGGGATACCAGATACGCAGTATTTT.

Many counts were recorded for this clonotype. The chain joins TRBV28 to TRBJ1-5, with TRBD1 matching over 7 bases. CDR1 is MDHEN, CDR2 SYDVKM, per germline. This CDR3 is built from 17 residues. With V trimmed by 3 bases and J by 2 bases, 10 bases remained unmatched. CDR3 residues: CASSLIQGGVGNQPQHF. Here the CDR3 DNA reads TGTGCCAGCAGTTTGATTCAGGGGGGAGTGGGCAATCAGCCCCAGCATTTT.

The J gene is TRBJ2-2, the V gene TRBV6-8; 8 nucleotides align to TRBD1. V trimming: 6 bases; J trimming: 6 bases; junction bases outside the gene matches: 9. CDR3 size: 15 residues. Looked up from germline, CDR1 is MNHGY and CDR2 is SAAAGT. CDR3 sequence reads: CASRDQGAWAGELFF. In DNA form, the CDR3 reads TGTGCCAGCAGGGATCAGGGGGCTTGGGCCGGGGAGCTGTTTTTT.

This clonotype was seen a handful of times. The chain combines TRBV11-3 with TRBJ2-2; the D gene is possibly TRBD1 (6 bases). There are 16 residues in the CDR3. The V gene lost 5 bases and the J gene lost 5 bases, with 18 bases spanning the gap. CDR1 SGHNT and CDR2 YENEEA come from the germline V gene. The CDR3 spells CASSPRMTGETGELFF. The CDR3 bases are TGTGCCAGCAGCCCTAGAATGACAGGAGAGACCGGGGAGCTGTTTTTT.